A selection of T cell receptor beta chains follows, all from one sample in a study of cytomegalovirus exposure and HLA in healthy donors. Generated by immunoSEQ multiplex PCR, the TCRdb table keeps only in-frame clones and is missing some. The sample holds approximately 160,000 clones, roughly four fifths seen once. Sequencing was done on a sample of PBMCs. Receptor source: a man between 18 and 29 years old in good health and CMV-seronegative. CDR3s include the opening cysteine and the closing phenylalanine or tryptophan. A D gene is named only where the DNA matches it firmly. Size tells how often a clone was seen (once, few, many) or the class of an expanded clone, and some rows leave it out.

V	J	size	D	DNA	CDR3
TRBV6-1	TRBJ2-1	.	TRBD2	TGTGCCAGCAGTGAACTGCGGGAGGCGTTTTACAATGAGCAGTTCTTC	CASSELREAFYNEQFF
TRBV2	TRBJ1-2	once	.	TGTGCCACTTCAACCAGACTCTATGGCTACACCTTC	CATSTRLYGYTF
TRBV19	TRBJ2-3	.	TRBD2	TGTGCCAGTAGTATGGAACGGGAGGGCCGCACAGATACGCAGTATTTT	CASSMEREGRTDTQYF
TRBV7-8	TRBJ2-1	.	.	TGTGCCAGCAGCCCCGGGACTCCAATTGGGTACAATGAGCAGTTCTTC	CASSPGTPIGYNEQFF
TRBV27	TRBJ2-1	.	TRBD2	TGTGCCAGCACCACGATAGCGGGAGGGGATTACGATGAGCAGTTCTTC	CASTTIAGGDYDEQFF
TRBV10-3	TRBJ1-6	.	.	TGTGCCATCAGTGCCCAGACAGAGAATTCACCCCTCCACTTT	CAISAQTENSPLHF
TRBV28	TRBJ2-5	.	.	TGTGCCAGCAGTACAGGACAAGAGACCCAGTACTTC	CASSTGQETQYF
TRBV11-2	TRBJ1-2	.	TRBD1	TGTGCCAGCAGCTTTGGACAGGTCAACTATGGCTACACCTTC	CASSFGQVNYGYTF
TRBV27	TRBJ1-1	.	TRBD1	TGTGCCAGCAGTTACACGGGACAGGGGTATACTGAAGCTTTCTTT	CASSYTGQGYTEAFF
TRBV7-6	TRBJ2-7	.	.	TGTGCCAGCAGCCGCGGCGGGACTGGCGGGGACGAGCAGTACTTC	CASSRGGTGGDEQYF
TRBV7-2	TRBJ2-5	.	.	TGTGCCAGCAGCTCCCCCCGGGGAGCGGTGTACCAAGAGACCCAGTACTTC	CASSSPRGAVYQETQYF
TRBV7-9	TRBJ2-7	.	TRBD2	TGTGCCAGCAGCCTCAGTACTGGACTAGCGGAGCAGTACTTC	CASSLSTGLAEQYF
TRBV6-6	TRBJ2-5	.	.	TGTGCCAGTCAAGGGGGGAAAGGACAGGAGCAGTACTTC	CASQGGKGQEQYF
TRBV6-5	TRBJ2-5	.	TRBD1	TGTGCCAGCAGTAACGACAGGGGAGGGACCCAGTACTTC	CASSNDRGGTQYF
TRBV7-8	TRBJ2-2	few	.	TGTGCCAGCAGCCCGCCCCTAAGGCTAGCGAGGACCGGGGAGCTGTTTTTT	CASSPPLRLARTGELFF
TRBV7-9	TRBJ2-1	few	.	TGTGCCAGCAGCCTCTTAGCCCACCCGGATGAGCAGTTCTTC	CASSLLAHPDEQFF
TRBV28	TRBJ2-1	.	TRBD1	TGTGCCAGCAGTTTAAGGCCACAGGGGGATGAGCAGTTCTTC	CASSLRPQGDEQFF
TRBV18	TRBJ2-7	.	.	TGTGCCAGCTCCCCCGACAGCTACGAGCAGTACTTC	CASSPDSYEQYF
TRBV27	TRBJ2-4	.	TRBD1	TGTGCCAGCAGTCCCGGGACAGGGTTGGTCATTCAGTACTTC	CASSPGTGLVIQYF
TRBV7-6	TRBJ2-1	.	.	TGTGCCAGCAGCTTAGCAGCCTTCTCAAATGAGCAGTTCTTC	CASSLAAFSNEQFF
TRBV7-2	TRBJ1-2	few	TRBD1	TGTGCCAGCAGAGGGACAGTTTATGGCTACACCTTC	CASRGTVYGYTF
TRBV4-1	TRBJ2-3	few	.	TGCGCCAGCAGCCTCCAGGTGGGACTTCGGACCAGCACAGATACGCAGTATTTT	CASSLQVGLRTSTDTQYF
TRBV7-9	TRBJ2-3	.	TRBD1	TGTGCCAGCAGACTTAAGGACAGGGACATTACAGATACGCAGTATTTT	CASRLKDRDITDTQYF
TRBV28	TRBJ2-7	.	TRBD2	TGTGCCAGCAGTTTAGAGGGCGGGAGAGCCTACGAGCAGTACTTC	CASSLEGGRAYEQYF
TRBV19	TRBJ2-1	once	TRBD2	TGTGCCAGCCGAAAGACGTCTAGCGGGACCCCCAATGAGCAGTTCTTC	CASRKTSSGTPNEQFF
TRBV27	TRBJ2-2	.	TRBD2	TGTGCCAGCAGCCCTCTAAGCCTAGCGGCGAACACCGGGGAGCTGTTTTTT	CASSPLSLAANTGELFF
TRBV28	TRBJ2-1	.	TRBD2	TGTGCCAGCAGTACAAGCGGGGCTGACTCCTACAATGAGCAGTTCTTC	CASSTSGADSYNEQFF
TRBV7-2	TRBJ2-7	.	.	TGTGCCAGCAGTCTACTCGGGTACGAGCAGTACTTC	CASSLLGYEQYF
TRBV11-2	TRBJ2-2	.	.	TGTGCCAGCAGCTTAGATCGTAGCGGGGAGCTGTTTTTT	CASSLDRSGELFF
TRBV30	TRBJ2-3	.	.	TGTGCCCGGAGCGGTACAGATACGCAGTATTTT	CARSGTDTQYF
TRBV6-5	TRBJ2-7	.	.	TGTGCCAGCAGTTACGATACAGGGCCAGCGTCCGAGCAGTACTTC	CASSYDTGPASEQYF
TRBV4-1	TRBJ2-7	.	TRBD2	TGCGCCAGCAGCCAAGCCTCCCGGGGGGTTCAGAACGAGCAGTACTTC	CASSQASRGVQNEQYF
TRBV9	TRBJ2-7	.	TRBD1	TGTGCCAGCAGCTCGACCGACAGGGGCTACGAGCAGTACTTC	CASSSTDRGYEQYF
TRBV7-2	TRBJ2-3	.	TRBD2	TGTGCCAGCAGCTTAGGACTAGCGGGAGACACAGATACGCAGTATTTT	CASSLGLAGDTDTQYF
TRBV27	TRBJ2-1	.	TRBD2	TGTGCCAGCAGTTCCCCGAGCGGGAGAGGCGATGAGCAGTTCTTC	CASSSPSGRGDEQFF
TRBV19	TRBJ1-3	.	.	TGTGCCAGTAGTATTCCCCCTCCCTCTGGAAACACCATATATTTT	CASSIPPPSGNTIYF
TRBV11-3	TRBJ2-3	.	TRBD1	TGTGCCAGCAGCCTTGGGACAGCCGCAGATACGCAGTATTTT	CASSLGTAADTQYF
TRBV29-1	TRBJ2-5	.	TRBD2	TGCAGCGTCCAGACTAGCGGGAGGAGGGAGACCCAGTACTTC	CSVQTSGRRETQYF
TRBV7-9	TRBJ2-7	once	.	TGTGCCAGCAGCTATCTAGGGGGCTACGAGCAGTACTTC	CASSYLGGYEQYF
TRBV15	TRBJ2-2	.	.	TGTGCCAGCGGGACAGTAAACACCGGGGAGCTGTTTTTT	CASGTVNTGELFF
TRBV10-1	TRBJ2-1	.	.	TGCGCCAGCAGTAAACAGGGAATTGAGCAGTTCTTC	CASSKQGIEQFF
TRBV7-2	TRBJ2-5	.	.	TGTGCCAGCAGGGGGACTGCCGGGGGGCGGTCCCAGTACTTC	CASRGTAGGRSQYF
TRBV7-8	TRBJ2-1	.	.	TGTGCCAGCAGCCTAACCTACAATGAGCAGTTCTTC	CASSLTYNEQFF
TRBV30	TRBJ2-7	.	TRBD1	TGTGCCTGCCCCGGGACAGCCACCTCCTACGAGCAGTACTTC	CACPGTATSYEQYF
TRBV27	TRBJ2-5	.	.	TGTGCCAGCAGTTCCCTAGGCCCCCGGGAGACCCAGTACTTC	CASSSLGPRETQYF
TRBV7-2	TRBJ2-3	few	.	TGTGCCAGCAGCCGACAGATCACAGATACGCAGTATTTT	CASSRQITDTQYF
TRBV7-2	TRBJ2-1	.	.	TGTGCCAGCAGCTTAGTTTGGCTAGGCTCGGGGAGTGAGCAGTTCTTC	CASSLVWLGSGSEQFF
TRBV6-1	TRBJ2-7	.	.	TGTGCCAGCAAAGGGGGTCCAGGGGCGTCCTACGAGCAGTACTTC	CASKGGPGASYEQYF
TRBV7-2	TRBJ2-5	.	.	TGTGCCAGCAGCTTTAGGGGGTGGGAGACCCAGTACTTC	CASSFRGWETQYF
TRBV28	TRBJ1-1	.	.	TGTGCCAGCACCTCCGCGGGGAACACTGAAGCTTTCTTT	CASTSAGNTEAFF
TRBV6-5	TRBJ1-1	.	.	TGTGCCAGCAGTTACTCTCAGGGCGCAGGCACTGAAGCTTTCTTT	CASSYSQGAGTEAFF
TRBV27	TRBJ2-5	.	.	TGTGCCAGCAGTCCCGACCCCGAACAGGGCCGGGAGACCCAGTACTTC	CASSPDPEQGRETQYF
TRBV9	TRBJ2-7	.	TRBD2	TGTGCCAGCAGCGTAGGAGCGGGAGGGCACTACGAGCAGTACTTC	CASSVGAGGHYEQYF
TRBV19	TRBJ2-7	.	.	TGTGCCAGTAGTTGGACAGTCAAGTACTTC	CASSWTVKYF
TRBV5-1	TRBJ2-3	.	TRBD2	TGCGCCAGCAGCTTGGCCGCTAGCGGGAGTTCAGATACGCAGTATTTT	CASSLAASGSSDTQYF
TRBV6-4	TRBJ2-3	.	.	TGTGCCAGCAGCCTACGGGGTAGCACAGATACGCAGTATTTT	CASSLRGSTDTQYF
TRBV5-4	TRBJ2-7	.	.	TGTGCCAGTAGAGTCTGGGGGGCAGGGGAGGGAGAGCAGTACTTC	CASRVWGAGEGEQYF
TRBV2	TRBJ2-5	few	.	TGTGCCCTCAACCGGGGGAAGGGGTACCAAGAGACCCAGTACTTC	CALNRGKGYQETQYF
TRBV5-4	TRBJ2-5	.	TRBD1	TGTGCCAGCAGCCTGGACAGGTGGTTGGAGACCCAGTACTTC	CASSLDRWLETQYF